This TCR beta chain was retrieved from a study of T cells in Graves' hyperthyroidism and ophthalmopathy. At the level of the study: Blood was drawn when the patient was first diagnosed and still untreated.

General observations from the study: The model's output predicted ophthalmopathy at a median of 6.5 months prior to onset.

V lost 1 base and J 2 bases, leaving 10 bases between the germline ends. The CDR3 contains 15 residues. Germline lookup yields CDR1 SGHTA and CDR2 FQGNSA. Those with hyperthyroidism were 18 to 65 years old, newly diagnosed, and ill for under 2 months. The PBMCs studied were ones that came from about 9.9 ml fresh peripheral blood. TCR beta CDR3 sequences were amplified from RNA transcripts. Initially, a first-round RT-PCR of the TCR CDR3 employed the HTBI primer set. TCRdb itself ran the multiplex PCR reads through MiXCR, one entry per CDR3 protein. This sample has about 360,000 distinct CDR3 sequences, with under 15% found just once. This clonotype was counted ten times or more. Its target is unknown.

This clonotype was sampled from a woman aged 18-35 years with Graves' hyperthyroidism. The V gene is TRBV7-2, the J gene TRBJ2-3; no clear D. Sequencing input: blood. The CDR3 DNA is TGTGCCAGCAGCTTAGGGATTTCGAACACAGATACGCAGTATTTT. It is translated as CASSLGISNTDTQYF. Full variable domain (remainder filled in from reference TRBV7-2 and TRBJ2-3): GAGVSQSPSNKVTEKGKDVELRCDPISGHTALYWYRQSLGQGLEFLIYFQGNSAPDKSGLPSDRFSAERTGGSVSTLTIQRTQQEDSAVYLCASSLGISNTDTQYFGPGTRLTVL.